This T cell receptor beta chain is drawn from a study of blood T cell repertoires in COVID-19. Overall study context: Specimens from acute and convalescent COVID-19 originated in the United States, Italy and Spain.

Participants were placed into cohorts based on the clinical history they reported. The V gene end was trimmed by 3 bases and the J gene end by 0 bases; junction bases not matched to a gene: 7. This CDR3 comprises 16 residues. Germline V gene sequence: CDR1 LNHDA, CDR2 SQIVND (reference sequence). The table came from immunoSEQ multiplex PCR; TCRdb's copy has only in-frame clones and leaves some out. Here the sample spans 200,000 to 250,000 clones, roughly 83% being singletons. The source is a woman aged 50 to 65 who had recovered from COVID-19. Specimen: PBMCs or T cells enriched from blood (not recorded which). The chain employs TRBV19 and TRBJ1-2; 7 nucleotides match TRBD1. The CDR3 loop is CASSMGGQYTNYGYTF. DNA for the CDR3: TGTGCCAGTAGTATGGGGGGACAGTATACTAACTATGGCTACACCTTC.